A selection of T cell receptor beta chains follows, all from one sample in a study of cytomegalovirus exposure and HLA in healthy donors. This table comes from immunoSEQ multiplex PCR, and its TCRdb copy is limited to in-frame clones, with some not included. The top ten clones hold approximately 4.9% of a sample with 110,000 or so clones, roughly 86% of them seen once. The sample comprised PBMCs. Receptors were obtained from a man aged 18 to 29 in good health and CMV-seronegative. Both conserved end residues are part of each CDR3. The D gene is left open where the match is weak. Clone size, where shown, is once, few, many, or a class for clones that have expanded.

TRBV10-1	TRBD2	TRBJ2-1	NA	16	TGCGCCAGCAGTGCTTTAACTAGCGGGAGGGCCGATGAGCAGTTCTTC	CASSALTSGRADEQFF
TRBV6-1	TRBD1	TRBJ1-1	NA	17	TGTGCCAGCAGTGTCCGGGACAGGGGGCAATGGAACACTGAAGCTTTCTTT	CASSVRDRGQWNTEAFF
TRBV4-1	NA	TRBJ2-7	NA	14	TGCGCCAGCAGCCAAGGCAGCGGATCCTACGAGCAGTACTTC	CASSQGSGSYEQYF
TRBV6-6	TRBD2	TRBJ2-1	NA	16	TGTGCCAGCAGTTGGGCCGTTAGCGGGAGATACAATGAGCAGTTCTTC	CASSWAVSGRYNEQFF
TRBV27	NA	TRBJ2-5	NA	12	TGTGCCTGTGGACAGAGTCAAGAGACCCAGTACTTC	CACGQSQETQYF
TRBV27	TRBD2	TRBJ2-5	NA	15	TGTGCCAGCAGCCGTGGACTAGATTTTTGGGAGACCCAGTACTTC	CASSRGLDFWETQYF
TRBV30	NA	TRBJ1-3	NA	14	TGTGCCTGGAGCGAAAGTGGGCCCGGAAACACCATATATTTT	CAWSESGPGNTIYF
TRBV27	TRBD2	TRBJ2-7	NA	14	TGTGCCAGCAGCGGGGGGGGGTCAGGGTACGAGCAGTACTTC	CASSGGGSGYEQYF
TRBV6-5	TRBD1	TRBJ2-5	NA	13	TGTGCCAGCAGTTCTGGACAGGGAGAGACCCAGTACTTC	CASSSGQGETQYF
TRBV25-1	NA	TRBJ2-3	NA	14	TGTGCCAGCAGTGTGCTAGCGAGCACAGATACGCAGTATTTT	CASSVLASTDTQYF
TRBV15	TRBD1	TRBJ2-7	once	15	TGTGCCACCAGCAGTACCGGGACAGGGTCCTACGAGCAGTACTTC	CATSSTGTGSYEQYF
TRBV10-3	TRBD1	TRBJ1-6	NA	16	TGTGCCATCAGTGAGTCGTGGACAGGGGTGGGATCACCCCTCCACTTT	CAISESWTGVGSPLHF
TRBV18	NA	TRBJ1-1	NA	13	TGTGCCAGCTCACCAGGAGAGAACACTGAAGCTTTCTTT	CASSPGENTEAFF
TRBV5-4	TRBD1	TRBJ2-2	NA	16	TGTGCCAGCAGCCCCGGACAGGGCCGGGGCACCGGGGAGCTGTTTTTT	CASSPGQGRGTGELFF
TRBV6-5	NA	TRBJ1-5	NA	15	TGTGCCAGCAGTTACGACATTTGGAGCAATCAGCCCCAGCATTTT	CASSYDIWSNQPQHF
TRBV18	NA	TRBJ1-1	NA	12	TGTGCCAGCTCACCGCTAGAGACTGAAGCTTTCTTT	CASSPLETEAFF
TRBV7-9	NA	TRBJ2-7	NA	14	TGTGCCAGCAGCAGAGGGGACAATTCCTACGAGCAGTACTTC	CASSRGDNSYEQYF
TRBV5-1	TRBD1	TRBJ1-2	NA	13	TGCGCCAGCAGCTTGGGGGACAGCTATGGCTACACCTTC	CASSLGDSYGYTF
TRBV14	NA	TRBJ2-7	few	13	TGTGCCAGCAGCCAGGACAGTTCCTACGAGCAGTACTTC	CASSQDSSYEQYF
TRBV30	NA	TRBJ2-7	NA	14	TGTGCCTGGAACAGACAGATGACCGCCTACGAGCAGTACTTC	CAWNRQMTAYEQYF
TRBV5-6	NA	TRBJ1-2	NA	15	TGTGCCAGCAGCTTGAGACAGGTACCTAACTATGGCTACACCTTC	CASSLRQVPNYGYTF
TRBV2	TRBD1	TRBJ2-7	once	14	TGTGCCAGCCGGAAGGACAGGGGGTGGGGCGAGCAGTACTTC	CASRKDRGWGEQYF
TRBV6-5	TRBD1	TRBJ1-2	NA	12	TGTGCCAGCAGTAACCCAGGGGGTGGCTACACCTTC	CASSNPGGGYTF
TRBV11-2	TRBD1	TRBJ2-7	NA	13	TGTGCCAGCAGCTTGGGACAGGGGCACGAGCAGTACTTC	CASSLGQGHEQYF
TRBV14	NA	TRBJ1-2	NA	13	TGTGCCAGCAGCCAGTCTCACTCCCATGGCTACACCTTC	CASSQSHSHGYTF
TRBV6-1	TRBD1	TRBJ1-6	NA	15	TGTGCCAGCAGAACAGGGGACTCCTATAATTCACCCCTCCACTTT	CASRTGDSYNSPLHF
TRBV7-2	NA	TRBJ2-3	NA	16	TGTGCCAGCAGCTTAGTGGGCACCTCTAGCACAGATACGCAGTATTTT	CASSLVGTSSTDTQYF
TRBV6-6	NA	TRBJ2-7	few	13	TGTGCCAGCACCTACTTATCAGGCTACGAGCAGTACTTC	CASTYLSGYEQYF
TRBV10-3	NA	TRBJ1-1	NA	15	TGTGCCATCAGTGACCGTACAGGGATGGGAACTGAAGCTTTCTTT	CAISDRTGMGTEAFF
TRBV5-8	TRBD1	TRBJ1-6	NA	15	TGTGCCAGCATCAACCCCGGGACAGGGGGCTCACCCCTCCACTTT	CASINPGTGGSPLHF
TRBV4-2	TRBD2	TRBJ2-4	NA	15	TGTGCCAGCAGCCAATCACTAGCGTCCGGGAACATTCAGTACTTC	CASSQSLASGNIQYF
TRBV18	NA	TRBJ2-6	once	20	TGTGCCAGCTCAACGCGGACCCAGGGGGAGGAGAAATCTGGGGCCAACGTCCTGACTTTC	CASSTRTQGEEKSGANVLTF